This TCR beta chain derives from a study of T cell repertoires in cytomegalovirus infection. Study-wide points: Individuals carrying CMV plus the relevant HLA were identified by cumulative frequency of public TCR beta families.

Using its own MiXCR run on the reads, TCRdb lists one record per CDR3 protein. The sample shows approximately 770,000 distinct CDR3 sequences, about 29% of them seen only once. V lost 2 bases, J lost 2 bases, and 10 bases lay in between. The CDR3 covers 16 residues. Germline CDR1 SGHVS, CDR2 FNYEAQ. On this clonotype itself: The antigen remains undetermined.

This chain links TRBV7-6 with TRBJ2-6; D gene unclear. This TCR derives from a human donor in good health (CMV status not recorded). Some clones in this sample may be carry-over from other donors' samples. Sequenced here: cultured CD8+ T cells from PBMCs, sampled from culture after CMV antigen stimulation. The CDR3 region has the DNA TGTGCCAGCAGCTTATGGACCGCCACTGGGGCCAACGTCCTGACTTTC. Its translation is CASSLWTATGANVLTF. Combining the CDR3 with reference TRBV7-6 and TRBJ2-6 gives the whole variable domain GAGVSQSPRYKVTKRGQDVALRCDPISGHVSLYWYRQALGQGPEFLTYFNYEAQQDKSGLPNDRFSAERPEGSISTLTIQRTEQRDSAMYRCASSLWTATGANVLTFGAGSRLTVL.